This is a list of T cell receptor beta chains from one sample in a study of response to subunit inactivated influenza vaccine. TCRdb fed the RT-PCR reads into MiXCR, producing one record per CDR3 protein. The sample has more than 250,000 distinct CDR3 sequences; 21% are singletons. Sample: PBMCs from blood, taken approximately 22 months after vaccination. Source of these receptors: a man between 50 and 70 years old who received an inactivated influenza vaccine. CDR3s leave out the opening cysteine and the closing phenylalanine or tryptophan.

J gene: TRBJ1-1
V gene: TRBV7-9
CDR3 protein: ASSLANRVRTEAF

J gene: TRBJ1-1
V gene: TRBV20-1
CDR3 protein: SATGHPNTEAF

J gene: TRBJ2-2
V gene: TRBV19
CDR3 protein: ASTPTGYDTGELF

J gene: TRBJ2-1
V gene: TRBV4-3
CDR3 protein: ASSQADEQF

J gene: TRBJ1-1
V gene: TRBV29-1
CDR3 protein: SATENTEAF

J gene: TRBJ1-4
V gene: TRBV20-1
CDR3 protein: SARPKPATNEKLF

J gene: TRBJ1-4
V gene: TRBV7-9
CDR3 protein: ASSPRDTLEKLF

J gene: TRBJ2-3
V gene: TRBV9
CDR3 protein: ASSGGQGFTDTQY

J gene: TRBJ2-3
V gene: TRBV30
CDR3 protein: AWDYLAGVTDTQY

J gene: TRBJ1-2
V gene: TRBV2
CDR3 protein: ASSEGWRSGYT

J gene: TRBJ1-6
V gene: TRBV10-3
CDR3 protein: AISGLQGAGSNSPLH

J gene: TRBJ1-5
V gene: TRBV11-3
CDR3 protein: ASSLMGRGSARNQPQH

J gene: TRBJ2-1
V gene: TRBV10-3
CDR3 protein: AIIKSQTGISYNEQF

J gene: TRBJ1-6
V gene: TRBV7-2
CDR3 protein: ASSLIPGGINSPLH

J gene: TRBJ1-2
V gene: TRBV27
CDR3 protein: ASSLRLEGSYGYT